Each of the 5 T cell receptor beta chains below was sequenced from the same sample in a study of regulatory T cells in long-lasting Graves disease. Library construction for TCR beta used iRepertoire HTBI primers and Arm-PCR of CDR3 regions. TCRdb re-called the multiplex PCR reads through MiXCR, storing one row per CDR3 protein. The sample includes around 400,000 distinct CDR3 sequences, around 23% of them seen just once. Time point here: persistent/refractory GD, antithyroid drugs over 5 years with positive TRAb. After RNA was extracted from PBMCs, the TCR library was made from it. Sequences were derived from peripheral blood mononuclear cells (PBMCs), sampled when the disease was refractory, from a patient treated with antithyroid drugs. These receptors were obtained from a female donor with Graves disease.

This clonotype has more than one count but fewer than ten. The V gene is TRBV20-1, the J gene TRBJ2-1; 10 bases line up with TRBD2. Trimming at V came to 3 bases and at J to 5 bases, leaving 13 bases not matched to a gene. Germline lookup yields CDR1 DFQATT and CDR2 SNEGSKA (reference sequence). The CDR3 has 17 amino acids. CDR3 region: CSASYGASGSWDNEQFF. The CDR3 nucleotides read TGCAGTGCTAGTTACGGAGCTAGCGGGAGTTGGGACAATGAGCAGTTCTTC.

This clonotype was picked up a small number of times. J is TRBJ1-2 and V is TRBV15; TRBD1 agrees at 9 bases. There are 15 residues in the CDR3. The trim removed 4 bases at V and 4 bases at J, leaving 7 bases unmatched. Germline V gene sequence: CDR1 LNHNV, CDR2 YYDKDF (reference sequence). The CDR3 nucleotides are TGTGCCACCAGCAAAGACCGGGACAGGGTCTATGGCTACACCTTC. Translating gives CATSKDRDRVYGYTF.

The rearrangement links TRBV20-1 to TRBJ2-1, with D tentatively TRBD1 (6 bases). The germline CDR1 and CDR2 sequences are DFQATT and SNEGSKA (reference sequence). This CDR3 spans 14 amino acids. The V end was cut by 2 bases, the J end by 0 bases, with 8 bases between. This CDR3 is CSARQGSSYNEQFF. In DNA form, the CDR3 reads TGCAGTGCTAGACAGGGGAGCTCCTACAATGAGCAGTTCTTC.

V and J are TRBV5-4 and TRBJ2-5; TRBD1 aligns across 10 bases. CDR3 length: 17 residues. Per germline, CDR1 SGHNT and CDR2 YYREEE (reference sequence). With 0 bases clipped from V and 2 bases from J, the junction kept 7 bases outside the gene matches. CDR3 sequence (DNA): TGTGCCAGCAGCTTGGGGACCGGGACAGGGGCGCAAGAGACCCAGTACTTC. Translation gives CASSLGTGTGAQETQYF.

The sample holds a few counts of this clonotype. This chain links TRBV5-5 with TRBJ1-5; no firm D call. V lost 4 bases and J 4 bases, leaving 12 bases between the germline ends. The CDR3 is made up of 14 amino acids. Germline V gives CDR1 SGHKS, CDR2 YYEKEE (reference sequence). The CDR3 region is CASSPGPNNQPQHF. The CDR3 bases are TGTGCCAGCAGCCCGGGCCCTAATAATCAGCCCCAGCATTTT.